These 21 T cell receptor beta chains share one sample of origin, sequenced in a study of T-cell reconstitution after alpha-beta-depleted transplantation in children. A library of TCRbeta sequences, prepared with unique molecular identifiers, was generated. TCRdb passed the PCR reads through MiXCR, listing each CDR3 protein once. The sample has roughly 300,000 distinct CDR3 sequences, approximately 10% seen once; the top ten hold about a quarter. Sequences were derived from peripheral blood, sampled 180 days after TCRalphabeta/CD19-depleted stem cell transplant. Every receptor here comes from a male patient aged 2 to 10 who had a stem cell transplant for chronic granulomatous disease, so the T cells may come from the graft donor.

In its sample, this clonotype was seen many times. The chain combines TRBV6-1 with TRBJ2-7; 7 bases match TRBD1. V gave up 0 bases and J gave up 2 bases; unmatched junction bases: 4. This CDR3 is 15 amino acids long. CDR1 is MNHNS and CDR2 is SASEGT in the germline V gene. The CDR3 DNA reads TGTGCCAGCAGTGAAGCCCTGGGACAGCCCTACGAGCAGTACTTC. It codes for CASSEALGQPYEQYF.

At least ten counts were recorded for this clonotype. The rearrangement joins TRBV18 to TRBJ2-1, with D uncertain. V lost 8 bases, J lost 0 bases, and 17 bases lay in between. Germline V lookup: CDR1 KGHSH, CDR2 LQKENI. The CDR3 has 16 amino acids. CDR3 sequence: CASTDGPTTSYNEQFF. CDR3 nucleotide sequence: TGTGCCAGCACGGACGGCCCGACCACCTCCTACAATGAGCAGTTCTTC.

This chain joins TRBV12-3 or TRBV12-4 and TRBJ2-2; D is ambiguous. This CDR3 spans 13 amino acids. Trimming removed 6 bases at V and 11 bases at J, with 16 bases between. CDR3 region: CASSHSYRGELFF. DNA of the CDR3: TGTGCCAGCAGCCATTCCTATAGAGGAGAGCTGTTTTTT.

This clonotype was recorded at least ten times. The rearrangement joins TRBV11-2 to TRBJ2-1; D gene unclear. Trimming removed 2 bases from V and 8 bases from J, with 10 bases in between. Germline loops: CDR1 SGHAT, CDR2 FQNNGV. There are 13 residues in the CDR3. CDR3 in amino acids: CASSLILSHEQFF. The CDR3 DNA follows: TGTGCCAGCAGCTTAATTTTGAGTCATGAGCAGTTCTTC.

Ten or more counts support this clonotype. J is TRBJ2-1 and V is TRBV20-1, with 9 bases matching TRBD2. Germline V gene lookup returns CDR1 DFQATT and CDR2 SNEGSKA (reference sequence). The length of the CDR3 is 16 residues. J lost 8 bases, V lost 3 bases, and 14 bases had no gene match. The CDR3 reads CSARDISGSRVDEQFF. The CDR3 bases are TGCAGTGCTAGGGACATTAGCGGGAGTAGGGTCGATGAGCAGTTCTTC.

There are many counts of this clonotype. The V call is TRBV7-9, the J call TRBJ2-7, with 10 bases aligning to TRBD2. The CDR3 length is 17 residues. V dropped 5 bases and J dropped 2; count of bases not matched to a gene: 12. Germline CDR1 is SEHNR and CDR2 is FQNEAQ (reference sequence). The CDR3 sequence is CASSLKRGGQDTYEQYF. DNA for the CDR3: TGTGCCAGCAGCCTCAAGCGGGGGGGCCAGGATACCTACGAGCAGTACTTC.

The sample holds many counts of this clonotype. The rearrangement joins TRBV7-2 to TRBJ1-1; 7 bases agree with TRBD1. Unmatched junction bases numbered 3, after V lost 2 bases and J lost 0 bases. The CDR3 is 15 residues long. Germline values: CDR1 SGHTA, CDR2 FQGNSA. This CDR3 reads CASSLRGLVNTEAFF. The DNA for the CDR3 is TGTGCCAGCAGCTTAAGGGGGCTGGTGAACACTGAAGCTTTCTTT.

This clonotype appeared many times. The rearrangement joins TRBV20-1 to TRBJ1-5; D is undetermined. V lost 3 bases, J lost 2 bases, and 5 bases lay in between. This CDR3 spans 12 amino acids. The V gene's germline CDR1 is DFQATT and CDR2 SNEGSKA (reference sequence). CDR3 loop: CSASPRNQPQHF. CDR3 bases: TGCAGTGCTAGCCCCCGCAATCAGCCCCAGCATTTT.

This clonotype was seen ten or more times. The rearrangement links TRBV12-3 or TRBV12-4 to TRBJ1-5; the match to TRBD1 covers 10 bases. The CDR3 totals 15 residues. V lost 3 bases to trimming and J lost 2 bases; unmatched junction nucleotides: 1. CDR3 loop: CASSFGTGGNQPQHF. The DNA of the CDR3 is TGTGCCAGCAGTTTCGGGACAGGGGGCAATCAGCCCCAGCATTTT.

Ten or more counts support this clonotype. The CDR3 coding sequence is TGCAGCGTTGGCTGGGCGGGAGTTGCTGAGCAGTTCTTC. It codes for CSVGWAGVAEQFF. V is TRBV29-1 and J is TRBJ2-1; 7 positions agree with TRBD2. Germline trimming cut 4 bases from V and 9 bases from J; bases unmatched to any gene: 9. Per the germline V gene, CDR1 is SQVTM and CDR2 is ANQGSEA. The CDR3 contains 13 residues.

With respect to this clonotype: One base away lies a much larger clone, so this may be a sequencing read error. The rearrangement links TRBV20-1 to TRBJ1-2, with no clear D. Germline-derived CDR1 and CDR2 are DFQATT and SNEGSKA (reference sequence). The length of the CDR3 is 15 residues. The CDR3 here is CSAYARPRTNNGYTF. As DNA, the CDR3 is TGCAGTGCTTACGCCCGGCCTCGGACTAACAATGGCTACACCTTC.

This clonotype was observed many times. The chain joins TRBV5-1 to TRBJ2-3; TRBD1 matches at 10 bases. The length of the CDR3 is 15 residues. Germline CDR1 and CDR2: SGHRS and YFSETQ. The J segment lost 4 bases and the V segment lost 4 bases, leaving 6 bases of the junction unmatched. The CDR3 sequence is CASSPGTGASDTQYF. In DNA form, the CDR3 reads TGCGCCAGCAGCCCCGGGACAGGGGCCTCAGATACGCAGTATTTT.

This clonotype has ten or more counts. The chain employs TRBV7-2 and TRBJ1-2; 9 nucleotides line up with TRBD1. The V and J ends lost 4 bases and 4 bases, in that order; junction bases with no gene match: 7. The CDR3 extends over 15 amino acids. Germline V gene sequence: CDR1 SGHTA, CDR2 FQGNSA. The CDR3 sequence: CASSSETGGGYGYTF. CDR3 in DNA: TGTGCCAGCAGCTCTGAAACAGGGGGCGGCTATGGCTACACCTTC. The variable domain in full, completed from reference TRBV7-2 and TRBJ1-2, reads GAGVSQSPSNKVTEKGKDVELRCDPISGHTALYWYRQSLGQGLEFLIYFQGNSAPDKSGLPSDRFSAERTGGSVSTLTIQRTQQEDSAVYLCASSSETGGGYGYTFGSGTRLTVV.

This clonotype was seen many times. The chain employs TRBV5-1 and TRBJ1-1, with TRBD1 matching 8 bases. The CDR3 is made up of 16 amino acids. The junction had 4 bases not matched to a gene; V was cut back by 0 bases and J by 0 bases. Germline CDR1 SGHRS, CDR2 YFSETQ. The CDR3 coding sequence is TGCGCCAGCAGCTTGGAAACAGGGGGGTTGAACACTGAAGCTTTCTTT. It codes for CASSLETGGLNTEAFF.

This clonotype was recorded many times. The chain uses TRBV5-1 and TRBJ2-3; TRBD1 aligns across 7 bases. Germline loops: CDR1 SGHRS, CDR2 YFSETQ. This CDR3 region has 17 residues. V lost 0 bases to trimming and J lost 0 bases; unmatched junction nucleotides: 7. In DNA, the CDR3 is TGCGCCAGCAGCTTGGACGGGACAGCTTTAAGCACAGATACGCAGTATTTT. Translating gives CASSLDGTALSTDTQYF.

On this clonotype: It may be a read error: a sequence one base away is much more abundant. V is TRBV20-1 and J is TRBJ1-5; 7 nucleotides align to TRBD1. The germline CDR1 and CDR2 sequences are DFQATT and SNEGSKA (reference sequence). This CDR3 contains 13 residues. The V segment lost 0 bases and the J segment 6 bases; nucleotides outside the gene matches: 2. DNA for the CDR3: TGCAGTGCTAGAGAGGACAGGACTCAGCCCCAGCATTTT. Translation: CSAREDRTQPQHF.

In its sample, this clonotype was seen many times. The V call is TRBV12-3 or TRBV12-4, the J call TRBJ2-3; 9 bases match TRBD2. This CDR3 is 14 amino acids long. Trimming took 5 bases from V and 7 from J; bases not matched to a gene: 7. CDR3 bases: TGTGCCAGCAGTCTTAGCGGGAGCCCTAATACGCAGTATTTT. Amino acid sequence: CASSLSGSPNTQYF.

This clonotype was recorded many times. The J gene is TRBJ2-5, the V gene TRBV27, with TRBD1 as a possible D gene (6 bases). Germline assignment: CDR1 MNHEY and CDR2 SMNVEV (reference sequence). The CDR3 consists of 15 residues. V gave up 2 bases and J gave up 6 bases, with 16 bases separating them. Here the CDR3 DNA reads TGTGCCAGCAGTTTACAACAGGGAAGAATCAAGACCCAGTACTTC. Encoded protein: CASSLQQGRIKTQYF.

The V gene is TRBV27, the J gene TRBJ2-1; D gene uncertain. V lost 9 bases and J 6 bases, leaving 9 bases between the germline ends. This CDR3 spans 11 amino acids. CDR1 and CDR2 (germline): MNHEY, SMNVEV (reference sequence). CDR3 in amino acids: CARAYSNEQFF. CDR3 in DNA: TGTGCCAGGGCCTATAGCAATGAGCAGTTCTTC.

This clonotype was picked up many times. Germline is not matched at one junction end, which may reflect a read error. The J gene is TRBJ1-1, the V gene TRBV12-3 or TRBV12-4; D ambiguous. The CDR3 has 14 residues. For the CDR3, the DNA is TGTGCCAGCAGCTTAGGAGGTTTGAACACTGAAGCTTTCTTT. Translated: CASSLGGLNTEAFF.

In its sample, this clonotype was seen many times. In DNA form, the CDR3 reads TGTGCCAGCAGCTTATTAAATCTAGCGGAGATAGAAGAGACCCAGTACTTC. Amino acid sequence: CASSLLNLAEIEETQYF. The chain recombines TRBV7-9 with TRBJ2-5; 7 nucleotides match TRBD2. The CDR3 loop spans 17 amino acids. Germline CDR1 is SEHNR and CDR2 is FQNEAQ (reference sequence). V trimming: 2 bases; J trimming: 3 bases; junction bases outside the gene matches: 12.